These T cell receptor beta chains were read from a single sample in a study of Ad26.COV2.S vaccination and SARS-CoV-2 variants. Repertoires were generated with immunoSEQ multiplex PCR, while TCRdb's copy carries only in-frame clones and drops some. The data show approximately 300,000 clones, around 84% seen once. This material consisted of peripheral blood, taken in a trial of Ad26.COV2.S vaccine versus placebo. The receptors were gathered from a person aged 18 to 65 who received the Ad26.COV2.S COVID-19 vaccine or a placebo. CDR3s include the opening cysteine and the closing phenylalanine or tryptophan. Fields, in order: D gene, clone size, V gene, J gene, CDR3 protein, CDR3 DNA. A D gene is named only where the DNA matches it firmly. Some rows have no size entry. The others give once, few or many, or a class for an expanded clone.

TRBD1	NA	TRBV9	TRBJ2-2	CASRSGQGDPGTGELFF	TGTGCCAGCAGATCCGGACAGGGGGACCCCGGCACCGGGGAGCTGTTTTTT
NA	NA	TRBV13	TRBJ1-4	CASSLREGGDEKLFF	TGTGCCAGCAGCTTACGGGAGGGGGGAGATGAAAAACTGTTTTTT
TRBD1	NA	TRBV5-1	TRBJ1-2	CASRIGQGRYGYTF	TGCGCCAGCAGAATCGGACAGGGGCGCTATGGCTACACCTTC
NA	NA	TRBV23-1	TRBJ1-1	CASSQFSNTEAFF	TGCGCCAGCAGTCAATTCAGTAACACTGAAGCTTTCTTT
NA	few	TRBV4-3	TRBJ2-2	CASSQDRGTNTGELFF	TGCGCCAGCAGCCAAGATCGGGGGACGAACACCGGGGAGCTGTTTTTT
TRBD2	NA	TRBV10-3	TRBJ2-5	CAIKLAPSQETQYF	TGTGCCATCAAACTAGCGCCCTCCCAAGAGACCCAGTACTTC
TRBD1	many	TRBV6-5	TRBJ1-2	CASSSTGSGGYTF	TGTGCCAGCAGTTCGACAGGGTCGGGTGGCTACACCTTC
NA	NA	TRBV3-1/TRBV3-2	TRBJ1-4	CASSQEDRRQDGIAKLFF	TGTGCCAGCAGCCAAGAGGATCGCAGGCAGGACGGTATCGCAAAACTGTTTTTT
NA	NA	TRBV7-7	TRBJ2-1	CASSLSEGPYNEQFF	TGTGCTAGCAGCTTATCGGAGGGGCCCTACAATGAGCAGTTCTTC
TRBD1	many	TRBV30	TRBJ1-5	CAWSPGGENQPQHF	TGTGCCTGGAGTCCAGGGGGGGAGAATCAGCCCCAGCATTTT
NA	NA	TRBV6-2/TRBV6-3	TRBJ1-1	CASSKDSYTEAFF	TGTGCCAGCAGTAAGGACAGTTACACTGAAGCTTTCTTT
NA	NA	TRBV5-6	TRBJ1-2	CASSLAESTEPLYYGYTF	TGTGCCAGCAGCTTGGCGGAATCGACGGAACCTCTCTACTATGGCTACACCTTC
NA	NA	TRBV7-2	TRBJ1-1	CASSLEGRGSYYTEAFF	TGTGCCAGCAGCTTAGAGGGAAGGGGAAGCTATTACACTGAAGCTTTCTTT
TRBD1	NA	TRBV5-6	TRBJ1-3	CASSLWAGGQNTIYF	TGTGCCAGCAGCTTGTGGGCAGGGGGGCAAAACACCATATATTTT
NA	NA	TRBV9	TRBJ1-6	CASSASGGGSPLHF	TGTGCCAGCAGCGCCTCTGGAGGGGGGTCACCCCTCCACTTT
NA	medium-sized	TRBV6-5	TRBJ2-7	CASSLNSGRYEQYF	TGTGCCAGCAGTTTGAATTCAGGGCGCTACGAGCAGTACTTC
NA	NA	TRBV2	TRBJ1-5	CASTQRAVLWPQHF	TGTGCCAGCACCCAAAGGGCGGTACTTTGGCCCCAGCATTTT
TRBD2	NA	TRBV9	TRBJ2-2	CATSAGLALGGELFF	TGTGCGACCAGCGCGGGACTAGCGCTCGGCGGGGAGCTGTTTTTT
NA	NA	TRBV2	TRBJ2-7	CASSRKGGSEQYF	TGTGCCAGCAGCCGAAAAGGTGGGAGCGAGCAGTACTTC
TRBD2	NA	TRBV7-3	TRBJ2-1	CASSQSGGNSYNEQFF	TGTGCCAGCAGCCAAAGCGGGGGGAACTCCTACAATGAGCAGTTCTTC
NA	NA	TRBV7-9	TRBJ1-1	CASSLVGQNTEAFF	TGTGCCAGCAGCTTAGTGGGACAGAACACTGAAGCTTTCTTT
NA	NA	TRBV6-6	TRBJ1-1	CASSSTDTEAFF	TGTGCCAGCAGCTCAACTGACACTGAAGCTTTCTTT
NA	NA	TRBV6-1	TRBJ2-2	CASSKGVPAQAGELFF	TGTGCCAGCAGTAAAGGGGTTCCGGCACAGGCCGGGGAGCTGTTTTTT
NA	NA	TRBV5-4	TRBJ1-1	CASSLGKTPEAFF	TGTGCCAGCAGCTTGGGTAAGACCCCTGAAGCTTTCTTT
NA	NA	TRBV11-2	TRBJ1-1	CAVSRGLNTEAFF	TGTGCCGTTTCCAGGGGCCTAAACACTGAAGCTTTCTTT
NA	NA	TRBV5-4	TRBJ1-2	CASSKNQGLEGYTF	TGTGCCAGCAGCAAGAATCAGGGATTGGAGGGCTACACCTTC
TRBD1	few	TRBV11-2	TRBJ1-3	CASRGDRGRNTIYF	TGTGCCAGCAGGGGGGACAGGGGGAGAAACACCATATATTTT